This entry describes one T cell receptor (beta chain). Base qualities were left out, and no much larger clone turns up one base away. The sample was run on an Illumina NovaSeq 6000. TCR cDNA was synthesized by 5'RACE template switching, through which a universal primer site and unique molecular identifiers were introduced. Priming of cDNA synthesis was performed from both the TCR alpha and TCR beta constant segments. Libraries were amplified in two PCR steps, with sample barcodes and sequencing adapters added in the second step. Sequencing of libraries was performed on Illumina HiSeq 2500 (2x100 bp) or NovaSeq (2x150 bp). Under the source paper's analysis protocol: Reads were demultiplexed and collapsed into UMI consensus sequences with MIGEC, and V(D)J alignment was performed with MiXCR. Vaccine-responding clonotypes were identified with edgeR using replicate PBMC samples, with FDR below 0.01 and a log2 fold change above 5 up to day 15 being required. CD4 or CD8 identity was assigned to each bulk clonotype according to whether the clonotype was present at higher abundance in the sequenced CD4 repertoire or the sequenced CD8 repertoire. To estimate how each clone was distributed across memory phenotypes, clonotype frequencies in memory subsets were weighted by the numbers of FACS-sorted cells. The public sequencing data were trimmed at Q25 with fastp and processed into clonotypes with MiXCR by TCRdb, which kept only in-frame beta chains. Records with the same CDR3 protein are collapsed into one entry carrying the most frequent genes and DNA. The V and J calls follow TCRdb's processing rather than the paper's. This sample lists some 1,300 distinct CDR3 sequences; roughly 60% were detected once. 35% to 50% of the sample goes to the ten largest clones.

The label giving this sample's treatment or condition can be read as: live attenuated yellow fever vaccine strain. PBMCs were isolated from peripheral blood using a standard Ficoll-Paque protocol. For sorted memory subsets, RNA extraction was done with the RNeasy Micro Kit. From the cysteine up to the phenylalanine, the CDR3 has a length of 15 residues. Just CDR3 DNA is preserved here, 45 bases in frame from base 1. The germline V end is reduced by 3 bases and the J end by 7 bases; junction bases left unmatched: 5. This entry belongs to a study of T cells after yellow fever vaccination (dated by TCRdb to the late 2010s). Regarding the study in general: Using CD3, CD45RA, CCR7 and CD95 staining, memory subsets (EM, EMRA, CM and Tscm) were sorted on a BD FACS Aria III. Memory subsets were sorted on days 0, 15 and 45 and at 18 months following primary vaccination, and on days 0, 15 and 45 following the 30-year booster. The cohort comprised two healthy male donors, one aged 18 to 30 and one aged 30 to 40 years. The SMART-Seq v4 Ultra Low Input RNA kit was used to prepare libraries from fractions with low cell numbers. Blood was collected at multiple timepoints before and after primary and secondary immunization, and bulk PBMC replicates and cell subsets were isolated. To track T-cell clones before and after primary and booster YFV17D yellow fever vaccination, bulk TCR alpha and beta repertoires were sequenced longitudinally. The investigation overall reported the following: Because abundant contaminating clonotypes from the bulk population could be contained in FACS-sorted repertoires, computational filtering was required. After the booster, most of the clones that had expanded following primary vaccination were detected again (roughly 97% of CD4 and roughly 88% of CD8), which suggests that memory was broadly maintained. The secondary T-cell response was found to be weaker but faster than the primary response, with a peak reached on day 5 rather than on day 15. The study included only two donors, which limits how far the findings can be generalized. In the sorted memory subsets on day 0, nearly all of the vaccine-responding clonotypes fell below detection. A small fraction of clonotypes showed up in both the CD4 and CD8 compartments, probably as a result of convergent recombination.

Recombination connected TRBV12-3 or TRBV12-4 to TRBJ2-1; 11 bases in the middle match TRBD2. The receptor was isolated from a young man who received the YFV17D yellow fever vaccine. The specimen was PBMCs, either bulk or a sorted T-cell subset (CD4+, CD8+, memory, or dextramer-sorted; not recorded which), collected on the day of the yellow fever booster vaccination. Here the CDR3 is given as CASSLVAGGHNEQFF. In nucleotides, the sequence is TGTGCCAGCAGTTTGGTAGCGGGGGGGCATAATGAGCAGTTCTTC.